This TCR beta chain comes out of a study of blood T cell repertoires in COVID-19. Study at large: The origin of the acute and convalescent COVID-19 samples was the United States, Italy and Spain.

CDR3 size: 13 residues. V was pared by 3 bases and J by 7 bases, with 12 bases between. The germline V gene has CDR1 MNHEY and CDR2 SMNVEV (reference sequence). In the original processing: Scientists estimated how many nucleated cells there were by amplifying reference gene primers. Repertoires were generated with immunoSEQ multiplex PCR, while TCRdb's copy carries only in-frame clones and drops some. D and trimming come from the DNA, and the V and J calls and clone size come from that table. This sample carries more than 100,000 clones, around 88% of them seen once, and the ten largest clones take 3.5%.

The receptor comes from a human donor in a cohort sampled during active COVID-19. The chain carries TRBV27 and TRBJ1-2, with unresolved D. Sequencing input: peripheral blood. The CDR3 loop is CASSLPGRGGYTF. The CDR3 DNA sequence: TGTGCCAGCAGTTTGCCAGGACGGGGTGGCTACACCTTC.